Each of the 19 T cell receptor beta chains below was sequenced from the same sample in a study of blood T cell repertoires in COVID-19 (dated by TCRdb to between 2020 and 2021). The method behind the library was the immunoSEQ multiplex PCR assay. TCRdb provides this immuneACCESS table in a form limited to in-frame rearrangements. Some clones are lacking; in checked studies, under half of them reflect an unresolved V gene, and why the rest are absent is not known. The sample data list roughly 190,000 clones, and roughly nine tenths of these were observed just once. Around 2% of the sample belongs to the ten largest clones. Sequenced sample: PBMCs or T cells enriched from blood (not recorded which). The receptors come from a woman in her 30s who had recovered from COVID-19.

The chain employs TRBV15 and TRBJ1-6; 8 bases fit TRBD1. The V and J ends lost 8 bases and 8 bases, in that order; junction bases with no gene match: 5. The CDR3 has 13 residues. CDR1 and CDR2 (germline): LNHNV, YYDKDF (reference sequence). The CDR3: CATQGARDSPLHF. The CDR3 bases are TGTGCCACCCAGGGGGCGAGGGATTCACCCCTCCACTTT.

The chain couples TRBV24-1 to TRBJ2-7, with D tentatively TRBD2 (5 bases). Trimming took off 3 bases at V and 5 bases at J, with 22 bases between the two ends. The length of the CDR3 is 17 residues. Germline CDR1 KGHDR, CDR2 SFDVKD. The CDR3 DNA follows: TGTGCCACCAGTGATCAAAGCGGCAACTCCCCCCCTCACGAGCAGTACTTC. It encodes CATSDQSGNSPPHEQYF.

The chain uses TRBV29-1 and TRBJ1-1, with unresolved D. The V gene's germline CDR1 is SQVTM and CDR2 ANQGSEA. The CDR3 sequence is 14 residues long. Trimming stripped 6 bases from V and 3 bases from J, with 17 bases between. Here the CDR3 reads CSVSDFISHTEAFF. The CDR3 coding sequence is TGCAGCGTCAGTGATTTCATCAGTCACACTGAAGCTTTCTTT.

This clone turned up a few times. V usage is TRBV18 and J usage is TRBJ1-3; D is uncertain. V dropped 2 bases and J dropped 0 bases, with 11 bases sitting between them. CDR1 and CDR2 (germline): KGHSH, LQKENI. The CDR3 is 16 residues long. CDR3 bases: TGTGCCAGCTCACCAAGGAGACGGGTCTCTGGAAACACCATATATTTT. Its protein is CASSPRRRVSGNTIYF.

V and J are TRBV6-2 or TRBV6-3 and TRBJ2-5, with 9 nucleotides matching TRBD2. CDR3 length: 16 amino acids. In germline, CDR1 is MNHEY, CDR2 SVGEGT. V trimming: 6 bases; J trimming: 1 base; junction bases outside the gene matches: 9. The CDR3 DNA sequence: TGTGCCAGCAGCCCCTTAAGCGGGGGGCTCCAAGAGACCCAGTACTTC. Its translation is CASSPLSGGLQETQYF.

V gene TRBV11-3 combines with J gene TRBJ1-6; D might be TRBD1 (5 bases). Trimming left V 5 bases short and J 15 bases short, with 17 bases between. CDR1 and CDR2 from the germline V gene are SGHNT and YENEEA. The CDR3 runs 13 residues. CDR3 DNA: TGTGCCAGCAGCCCCCCTCCAGGGTACCACCTCCACTTT. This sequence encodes CASSPPPGYHLHF.

CDR3 bases: TGTGCCAGCACACACGAAGACAGCTCCAATGAGCAGTTCTTC. Its translation is CASTHEDSSNEQFF. The chain employs TRBV11-2 and TRBJ2-1; TRBD1 is a possible D gene (5 bases). The length of the CDR3 is 14 residues. In germline, CDR1 is SGHAT, CDR2 FQNNGV. V was cut by 7 bases and J by 6 bases, with 16 bases left in between.

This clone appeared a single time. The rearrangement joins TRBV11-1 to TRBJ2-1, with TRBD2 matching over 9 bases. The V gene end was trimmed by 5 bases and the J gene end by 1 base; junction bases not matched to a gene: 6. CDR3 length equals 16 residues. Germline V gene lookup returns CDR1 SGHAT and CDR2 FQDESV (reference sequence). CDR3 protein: CASSVELAGSYNEQFF. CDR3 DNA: TGTGCCAGCAGCGTCGAGCTAGCGGGGTCCTACAATGAGCAGTTCTTC. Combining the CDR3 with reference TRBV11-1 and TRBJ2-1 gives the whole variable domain EAEVAQSPRYKITEKSQAVAFWCDPISGHATLYWYRQILGQGPELLVQFQDESVVDDSQLPKDRFSAERLKGVDSTLKIQPAELGDSAMYLCASSVELAGSYNEQFFGPGTRLTVL.

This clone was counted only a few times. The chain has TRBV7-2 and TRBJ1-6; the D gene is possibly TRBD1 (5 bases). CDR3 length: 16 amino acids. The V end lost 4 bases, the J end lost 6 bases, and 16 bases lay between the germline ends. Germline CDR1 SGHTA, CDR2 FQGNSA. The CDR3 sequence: CASSWPDRPANSPLHF. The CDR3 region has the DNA TGTGCCAGCAGCTGGCCCGACAGACCGGCTAATTCACCCCTCCACTTT.

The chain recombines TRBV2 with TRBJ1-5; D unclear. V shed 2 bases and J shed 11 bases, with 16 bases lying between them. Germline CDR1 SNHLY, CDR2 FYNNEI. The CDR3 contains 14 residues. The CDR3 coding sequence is TGTGCCAGCAGTGAAACGGAGGGATCGTTGACCCAGCATTTT. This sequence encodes CASSETEGSLTQHF. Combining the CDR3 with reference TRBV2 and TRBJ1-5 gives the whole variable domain EPEVTQTPSHQVTQMGQEVILRCVPISNHLYFYWYRQILGQKVEFLVSFYNNEISEKSEIFDDQFSVERPDGSNFTLKIRSTKLEDSAMYFCASSETEGSLTQHFGDGTRLSIL.

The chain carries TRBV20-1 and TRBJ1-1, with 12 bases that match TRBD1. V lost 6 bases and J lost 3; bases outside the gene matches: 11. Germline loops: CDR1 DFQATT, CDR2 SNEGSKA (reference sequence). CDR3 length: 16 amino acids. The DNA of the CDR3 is TGCAGTGCGAGTCCGGGACAGGGGGCGTTCTACACTGAAGCTTTCTTT. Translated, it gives CSASPGQGAFYTEAFF.

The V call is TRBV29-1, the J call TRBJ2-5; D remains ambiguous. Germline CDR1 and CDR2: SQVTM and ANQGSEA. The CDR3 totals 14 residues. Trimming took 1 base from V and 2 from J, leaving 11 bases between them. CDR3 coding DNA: TGCAGCGTTGAAGGCGGCAGAAGTCAAGAGACCCAGTACTTC. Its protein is CSVEGGRSQETQYF.

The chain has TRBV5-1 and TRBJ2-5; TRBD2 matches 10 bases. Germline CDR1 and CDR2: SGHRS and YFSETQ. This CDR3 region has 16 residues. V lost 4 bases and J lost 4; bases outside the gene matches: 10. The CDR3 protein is CASSPPSGGGGETQYF. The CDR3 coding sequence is TGCGCCAGCAGCCCCCCTAGCGGGGGAGGCGGAGAGACCCAGTACTTC.

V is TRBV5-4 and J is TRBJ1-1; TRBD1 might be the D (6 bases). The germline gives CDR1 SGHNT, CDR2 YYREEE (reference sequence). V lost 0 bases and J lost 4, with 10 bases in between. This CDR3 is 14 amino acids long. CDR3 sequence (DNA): TGTGCCAGCAGCTTGGACAGGGTTGTCACTGAAGCTTTCTTT. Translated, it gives CASSLDRVVTEAFF. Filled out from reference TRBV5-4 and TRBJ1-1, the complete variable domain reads ETGVTQSPTHLIKTRGQQVTLRCSSQSGHNTVSWYQQALGQGPQFIFQYYREEENGRGNFPPRFSGLQFPNYSSELNVNALELDDSALYLCASSLDRVVTEAFFGQGTRLTVV.

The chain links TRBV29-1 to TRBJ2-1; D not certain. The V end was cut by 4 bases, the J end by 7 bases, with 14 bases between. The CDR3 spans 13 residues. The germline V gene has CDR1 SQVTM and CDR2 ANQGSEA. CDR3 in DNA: TGCAGCGTTGTCCTTTCCCCTTTGAATGAGCAGTTCTTC. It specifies CSVVLSPLNEQFF.

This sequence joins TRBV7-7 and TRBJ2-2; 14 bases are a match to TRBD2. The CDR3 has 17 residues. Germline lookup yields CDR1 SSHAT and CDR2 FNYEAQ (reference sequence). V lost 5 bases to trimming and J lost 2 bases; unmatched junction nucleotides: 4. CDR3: CASSGGLAGGNTGELFF. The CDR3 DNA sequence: TGTGCCAGCAGCGGAGGACTAGCGGGAGGAAACACCGGGGAGCTGTTTTTT.

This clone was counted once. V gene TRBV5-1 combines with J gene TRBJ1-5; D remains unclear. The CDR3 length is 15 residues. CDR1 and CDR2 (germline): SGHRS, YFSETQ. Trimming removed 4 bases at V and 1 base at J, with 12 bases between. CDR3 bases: TGCGCCAGCAGCCCATCGGGAGGAAGCAATCAGCCCCAGCATTTT. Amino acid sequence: CASSPSGGSNQPQHF. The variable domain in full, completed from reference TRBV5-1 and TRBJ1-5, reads KAGVTQTPRYLIKTRGQQVTLSCSPISGHRSVSWYQQTPGQGLQFLFEYFSETQRNKGNFPGRFSGRQFSNSRSEMNVSTLELGDSALYLCASSPSGGSNQPQHFGDGTRLSIL.

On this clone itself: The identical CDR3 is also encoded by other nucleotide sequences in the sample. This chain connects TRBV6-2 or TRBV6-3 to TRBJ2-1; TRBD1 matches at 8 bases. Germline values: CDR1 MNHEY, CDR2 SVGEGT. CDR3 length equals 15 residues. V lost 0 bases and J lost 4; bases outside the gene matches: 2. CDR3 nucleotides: TGTGCCAGCAGTTACTCGGGGACAGGTTACAATGAGCAGTTCTTC. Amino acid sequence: CASSYSGTGYNEQFF.

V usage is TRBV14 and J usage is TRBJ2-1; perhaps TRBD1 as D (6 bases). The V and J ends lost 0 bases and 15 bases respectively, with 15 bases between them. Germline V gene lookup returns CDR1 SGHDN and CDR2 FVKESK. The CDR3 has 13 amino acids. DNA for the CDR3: TGTGCCAGCAGCCAAGATACAGGGACGCCTCTGTTCTTC. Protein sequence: CASSQDTGTPLFF.